The clone carrying this T cell receptor beta chain was seen a handful of times. What it binds is unknown. Each CDR3 protein is one row after TCRdb ran MiXCR on the 5' RACE reads. The sample includes some 100,000 distinct CDR3 sequences, around 10% of them seen just once. The source of the sample is a study of T-cell memory formation after mild COVID-19. The study, taken as a whole, reports: Contracting clones, day 15 to 85, had balanced CD4/CD8, and later expanders favored CD4+.

The CDR3 runs to 12 residues. With 4 bases removed from V and 6 bases from J, the gap between germline ends came to 8 bases. The germline gives CDR1 LNHDA, CDR2 SQIVND (reference sequence). This sequence joins TRBV19 and TRBJ2-3; D is undetermined. The sequence came from a man aged 18 to 30 who had mild COVID-19 (a few samples of this study predate the infection). Cell type and time point are not known. The sample consisted of PBMCs or a T cell subset sorted from them (not recorded which). The CDR3 DNA reads as TGTGCCAGTAGTACACCCCCGGATACGCAGTATTTT. Residues: CASSTPPDTQYF.